This entry lists 6 T cell receptor beta chains sequenced from one sample in a study of immune evolution from preneoplasia to lung adenocarcinoma. The protocol was immunoSEQ multiplex PCR, while the TCRdb copy is restricted to in-frame clones and leaves out a portion. This repertoire shows 13,000 to 15,000 clones, more than 65% found once; its top ten account for 2.5% to 3.5%. The sequencing sample was made of FFPE minimally invasive lung adenocarcinoma tissue. These receptor sequences come from a person in their sixties or seventies with lung adenocarcinoma.

The chain joins TRBV19 to TRBJ2-5; the D gene is possibly TRBD2 (6 bases). The germline V gene encodes CDR1 LNHDA and CDR2 SQIVND (reference sequence). V was shortened by 5 bases and J by 6 bases, with 16 bases between the two germline ends. The CDR3 is 14 residues long. CDR3 bases: TGTGCCAGTAGTGAAGGGGACTCCCGGAAGACCCAGTACTTC. It codes for CASSEGDSRKTQYF.

The rearrangement uses TRBV2 and TRBJ1-5; TRBD1 matches 10 bases. The germline V gene has CDR1 SNHLY and CDR2 FYNNEI. V trimming: 6 bases; J trimming: 7 bases; junction bases outside the gene matches: 15. The CDR3 runs to 17 residues. CDR3 region: CASSQPPGQGGGQPQHF. In DNA, the CDR3 is TGTGCCAGCAGCCAGCCCCCCGGACAGGGGGGAGGGCAGCCCCAGCATTTT. The complete variable domain, with remaining parts taken from reference TRBV2 and TRBJ1-5, reads EPEVTQTPSHQVTQMGQEVILRCVPISNHLYFYWYRQILGQKVEFLVSFYNNEISEKSEIFDDQFSVERPDGSNFTLKIRSTKLEDSAMYFCASSQPPGQGGGQPQHFGDGTRLSIL.

This clone occurred once. The V call is TRBV7-3, the J call TRBJ1-4; a weak D match, TRBD1 (6 bases). V was clipped by 5 bases and J by 3 bases, with 13 bases between them. Germline V gives CDR1 SGHTA, CDR2 FQGTGA. CDR3 length: 15 amino acids. The CDR3 is CASSLRGGANEKLFF. CDR3 sequence (DNA): TGTGCCAGCAGCCTAAGGGGGGGGGCTAATGAAAAACTGTTTTTT.

The count of this clone is one. This rearrangement joins TRBV14 to TRBJ1-1; 8 positions match TRBD1. Germline values: CDR1 SGHDN, CDR2 FVKESK. There are 14 residues in the CDR3. V was pared by 4 bases and J by 5 bases, with 6 bases of the junction left unmatched. The CDR3: CASSPQGASTEAFF. The CDR3 nucleotides read TGTGCCAGCAGCCCCCAGGGGGCGAGTACTGAAGCTTTCTTT.

The chain is built from TRBV29-1 and TRBJ1-1, with D unresolved. This CDR3 spans 12 amino acids. Trimming pared 6 bases from V and 9 bases from J, leaving 17 bases between. The germline CDR1 and CDR2 sequences are SQVTM and ANQGSEA. The CDR3 spells CSVLGGDTKAFF. CDR3 in DNA: TGCAGCGTCCTGGGTGGGGATACGAAAGCTTTCTTT.

This chain uses TRBV6-1 with TRBJ1-5; a possible D gene is TRBD1 (6 bases). V lost 4 bases, J lost 0 bases, and 16 bases lay in between. The CDR3 runs 17 residues. Per the germline V gene, CDR1 is MNHNS and CDR2 is SASEGT. CDR3 protein: CASSVMHGQFSNQPQHF. The DNA for the CDR3 is TGTGCCAGCAGTGTAATGCACGGACAGTTTAGCAATCAGCCCCAGCATTTT.